One T cell receptor (beta chain) is described in this entry. This receptor's antigen is unknown. Per-base qualities were not stored, and no clone one base away is much larger. TCRbeta CDR3 regions were amplified from genomic DNA by means of the immunoSEQ Assay, a bias-controlled multiplex PCR. In the source study's methods: The number of nucleated cells in each sample was estimated by amplification of reference gene primers within the assay. To quantify the absolute abundance of each unique TCRbeta CDR3 rearrangement, sequence reads were collapsed and filtered. Productive Simpson clonality was computed per sample as the square root of Simpson's diversity index over productive rearrangements. TCRdb's version of the immuneACCESS table is confined to in-frame rearrangements and falls short of the full clone set. An unresolved V gene accounts for under half of the shortfall where checked; the remainder is of unknown origin. Clone size and V and J calls were adopted from that table, with D and trimming inferred from the DNA. The sample table holds 80,000 to 90,000 clones, of which around 80% were seen once. 0.95% to 1.5% of the sample is held by the ten biggest clonotypes.

Its CDR3 holds 17 amino acids, cysteine through phenylalanine. Here the CDR3 DNA is all that survives: 51 bases in frame from base 1. The germline V end is reduced by 4 bases and the J end by 4 bases; junction bases left unmatched: 7. The germline V gene (reference sequence) gives CDR1 as MNHEY and CDR2 as SMNVEV. Each collaborating institution followed its own protocols to collect whole blood in K2EDTA tubes. For TCRbeta analysis, collaborators shipped samples in one of three forms: frozen whole blood, isolated PBMCs, or DNA extracted from either of those sample types. The sample belongs to a study of blood T cell repertoires in COVID-19 (dated by TCRdb to the early 2020s). Describing the broader study: Samples from collaborators originated in the United States, Italy and Spain and spanned both the acute and convalescent phases of COVID-19. Where available, HLA class I and class II types were obtained from metadata supplied by the sample provider rather than from assay-based typing. The prospective study material was composed of cDNA or gDNA derived from T cells, B-cell-depleted T cells, or PBMCs. The repertoires were released in a freely available public database intended as a resource for research on the immune response to SARS-CoV-2. Samples were obtained from the ongoing ImmuneRACE study (first 160 participants) and from 1,000 to 1,500 subjects provided by 6 global collaborators. Deeply sampled blood TCRbeta repertoires from subjects exposed to, actively infected with, or recovered from COVID-19 were included in the dataset. The sample metadata nearly always contained a de-identified subject ID, COVID-19 status, age in years and sex.

Study-wide conclusions, independent of this receptor: The quantity of clinical and demographic metadata differed by source and by participant and was supplied without curation.

The receptor's source is a woman older than 75 with acute or convalescent COVID-19. The specimen was peripheral blood. The receptor chain draws on TRBV27 and TRBJ2-3; a stretch of 14 junction bases matches TRBD2. At the DNA level, the sequence is TGTGCCAGCAGTTCCTCTGGACTAGCGGGGGGCTCAGATACGCAGTATTTT. This encodes CASSSSGLAGGSDTQYF.